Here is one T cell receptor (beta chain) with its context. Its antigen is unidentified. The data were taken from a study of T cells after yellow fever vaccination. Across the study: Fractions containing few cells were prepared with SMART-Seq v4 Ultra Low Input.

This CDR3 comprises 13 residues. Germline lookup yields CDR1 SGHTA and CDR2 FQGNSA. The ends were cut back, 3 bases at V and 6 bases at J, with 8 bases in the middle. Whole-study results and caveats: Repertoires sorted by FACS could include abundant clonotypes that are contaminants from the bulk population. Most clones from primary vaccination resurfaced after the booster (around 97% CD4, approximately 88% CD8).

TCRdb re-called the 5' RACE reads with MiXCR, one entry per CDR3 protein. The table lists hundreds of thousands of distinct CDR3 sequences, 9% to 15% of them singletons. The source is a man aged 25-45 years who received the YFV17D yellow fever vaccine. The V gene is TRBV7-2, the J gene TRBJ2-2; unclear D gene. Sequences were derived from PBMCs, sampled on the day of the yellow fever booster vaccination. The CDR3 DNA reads TGTGCCAGCAGCTTCAATTACCCCGGGGAGCTGTTTTTT. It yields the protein CASSFNYPGELFF.